This T cell receptor beta chain comes out of a study of post-analysis software for immune sequencing data. As regards this clonotype: Antigen unknown.

General study results and limits: Included in a set of roughly five TRBV segments more frequent in patients than controls were TRBV5-6, TRBV5-1 and TRBV20-1.

The V gene end was trimmed by 3 bases and the J gene end by 4 bases; junction bases not matched to a gene: 4. Germline CDR1 reads DFQATT; CDR2 reads SNEGSKA (reference sequence). This CDR3 is built from 13 residues. Unique molecular identifiers were built into the TCR beta cDNA libraries. TCRdb re-called the PCR reads through MiXCR, storing one row per CDR3 protein. Of a few hundred thousand distinct CDR3 sequences listed, around 40% are singletons. This TCR was recovered from a girl aged 10 to 17 with multiple sclerosis. Sequencing used blood. The chain carries TRBV20-1 and TRBJ2-7, with 9 bases aligning to TRBD2. In nucleotides, the CDR3 is TGCAGTGCTAGCCGCGGGAGGGAATACGAGCAGTACTTC. Residues: CSASRGREYEQYF.